The 25 T cell receptor beta chains below were found in one sample sequenced in a study of T cells expressing NK-cell markers. Following a re-call of the 5' RACE reads, TCRdb has one entry per CDR3 protein and lacks DNA. The table for this sample gives about 410,000 distinct CDR3 sequences. Sequencing used blood T cells: a sorted CD56 or NKG2C T cell subset, CD4+ or CD8+ T cells, or bulk PBMC T cells (not recorded which). These receptors all stem from a woman aged 45-59 years in good health.

CDR3 amino acids: CASSLKASQTIIISTDTQYF. The rearrangement joins TRBV27 to TRBJ2-3. This CDR3 contains 20 residues. The V gene's germline CDR1 is MNHEY and CDR2 SMNVEV (reference sequence).

V gene TRBV5-6 combines with J gene TRBJ2-1; TCRdb names TRBD1, which stays unverified in the absence of DNA. CDR1 is SGHDT and CDR2 is YYEEEE in the germline V gene. CDR3 size: 17 residues. The CDR3 protein is CASSLAGALSSYNEQFF. Combining the CDR3 with reference TRBV5-6 and TRBJ2-1 gives the whole variable domain DAGVTQSPTHLIKTRGQQVTLRCSPKSGHDTVSWYQQALGQGPQFIFQYYEEEERQRGNFPDRFSGHQFPNYSSELNVNALLLGDSALYLCASSLAGALSSYNEQFFGPGTRLTVL.

This chain joins TRBV20-1 and TRBJ2-5; TCRdb's assignment of TRBD2 cannot be checked, as there is no DNA. The germline CDR1 and CDR2 sequences are DFQATT and SNEGSKA (reference sequence). This CDR3 is 12 amino acids long. The CDR3 protein is CSARVAGLTQYF.

This rearrangement joins TRBV3-1 to TRBJ2-3. Germline values: CDR1 LGHDT, CDR2 YNNKEL (reference sequence). The CDR3 has 15 residues. The CDR3 here is CASSQAFHRTYTQYF.

This chain joins TRBV12-3 or TRBV12-4 and TRBJ2-5. This CDR3 is built from 13 residues. CDR3 loop: CASSLALFETQYF.

The gene calls are TRBV9 and TRBJ2-5; the TCRdb D gene call, TRBD2, has no DNA to confirm it. This CDR3 comprises 13 residues. Germline CDR1 reads SGDLS; CDR2 reads YYNGEE. The CDR3 sequence is CASSPGTLETQYF.

V is TRBV4-2 and J is TRBJ1-6. This CDR3 has 15 amino acids. CDR1 LGHNA and CDR2 YNFKEQ come from the germline V gene. CDR3 sequence reads: CASSQERVLGSPLHF.

The chain recombines TRBV3-1 with TRBJ2-5; no DNA is available, so the TRBD1 call from TCRdb remains unchecked. CDR3 length: 16 residues. Germline CDR1 LGHDT, CDR2 YNNKEL (reference sequence). CDR3 protein: CASSQAGTGGAETQYF.

The CDR3 sequence is CASSLRLAGELFF. The gene calls are TRBV13 and TRBJ2-2. CDR3 length: 13 amino acids. Germline V lookup: CDR1 PRHDT, CDR2 FYEKMQ (reference sequence).

The chain recombines TRBV4-2 with TRBJ2-5; TCRdb's assignment of TRBD2 cannot be checked, as there is no DNA. Per the germline V gene, CDR1 is LGHNA and CDR2 is YNFKEQ. This CDR3 region has 17 residues. CDR3 sequence: CASSPRTSGNAGETQYF.

This chain's CDR3 is CASSHIAGGVYEQYF. V and J are TRBV27 and TRBJ2-7; checking the TCRdb D call of TRBD2 is not possible without DNA. The V gene's germline CDR1 is MNHEY and CDR2 SMNVEV (reference sequence). The CDR3 spans 15 residues.

J is TRBJ2-1 and V is TRBV5-6; TCRdb designates TRBD1, a call that cannot be tested without DNA. The CDR3 loop spans 15 amino acids. CDR1 and CDR2 from the germline V gene are SGHDT and YYEEEE. The CDR3 sequence is CASSFGVGGSNEQFF. Full variable domain (remainder filled in from reference TRBV5-6 and TRBJ2-1): DAGVTQSPTHLIKTRGQQVTLRCSPKSGHDTVSWYQQALGQGPQFIFQYYEEEERQRGNFPDRFSGHQFPNYSSELNVNALLLGDSALYLCASSFGVGGSNEQFFGPGTRLTVL.

The rearrangement joins TRBV12-3 or TRBV12-4 to TRBJ2-2; TCRdb outputs TRBD2, but without DNA this stays unchecked. The CDR3 runs to 15 residues. CDR3 in amino acids: CASRSGLVGTGELFF.

This chain joins TRBV4-1 and TRBJ1-4; the D call of TRBD1 rests on TCRdb alone, since no DNA is present to check it. Germline V gene sequence: CDR1 MGHRA, CDR2 YSYEKL. The CDR3 is 16 amino acids. CDR3 sequence: CASSQDPAGGNEKLFF.

This chain links TRBV10-3 with TRBJ2-1; absent DNA, TCRdb's TRBD1 call cannot be checked. Germline-derived CDR1 and CDR2 are ENHRY and SYGVKD. CDR3 length: 12 amino acids. The CDR3: CAISESGAGQFF.

This chain uses TRBV10-3 with TRBJ1-1; absent DNA, TCRdb's TRBD1 call cannot be checked. Germline V lookup: CDR1 ENHRY, CDR2 SYGVKD. The CDR3 loop spans 14 amino acids. CDR3 sequence: CAISTGQVPTEAFF.

The chain employs TRBV5-6 and TRBJ2-3; the TRBD1 assignment by TCRdb is unverifiable without DNA. Germline V CDR1 and CDR2: SGHDT, YYEEEE. The CDR3 runs to 16 residues. CDR3 in amino acids: CASSWGSGHSTDTQYF.

The rearrangement links TRBV15 to TRBJ1-1; TCRdb names TRBD1, which stays unverified in the absence of DNA. The CDR3 length is 14 residues. Per the germline V gene, CDR1 is LNHNV and CDR2 is YYDKDF (reference sequence). The CDR3 sequence is CATSKGTMNTEAFF.

The rearrangement uses TRBV27 and TRBJ2-7; no DNA is available, so the TRBD2 call from TCRdb remains unchecked. Per the germline V gene, CDR1 is MNHEY and CDR2 is SMNVEV (reference sequence). The CDR3 length is 15 residues. CDR3 residues: CASSLTGLAGDPQYF.

J is TRBJ2-7 and V is TRBV5-5. Germline values: CDR1 SGHKS, CDR2 YYEKEE (reference sequence). This CDR3 spans 15 amino acids. The CDR3 region is CASSLDLLISYEQYF.

The CDR3 loop is CASSPTRNWAGELFF. This chain joins TRBV7-3 and TRBJ2-2; the TRBD2 assignment by TCRdb is unverifiable without DNA. The CDR3 is 15 residues long. CDR1 SGHTA and CDR2 FQGTGA come from the germline V gene.

The chain combines TRBV12-3 or TRBV12-4 with TRBJ1-5. This CDR3 has 15 amino acids. The CDR3: CASSLGLPRGQPQHF.

This rearrangement joins TRBV6-1 to TRBJ1-1; absent DNA, TCRdb's TRBD1 call cannot be checked. Germline values: CDR1 MNHNS, CDR2 SASEGT. This CDR3 contains 15 residues. CDR3 protein: CASSESRGANTEAFF.

The chain recombines TRBV3-1 with TRBJ2-1; TCRdb names TRBD1, which stays unverified in the absence of DNA. Germline lookup yields CDR1 LGHDT and CDR2 YNNKEL (reference sequence). The length of the CDR3 is 14 residues. The chain's CDR3 is CASSQGSTPYEQFF.

The V gene is TRBV2, the J gene TRBJ2-7; TCRdb reports TRBD1, a call that lacks DNA to check it against. Germline CDR1 SNHLY, CDR2 FYNNEI. The CDR3 totals 17 residues. The chain's CDR3 is CASSTRTGRAGSYEQYF.